Listed here are 25 T cell receptor beta chains from one sample, sequenced in a study of cytomegalovirus exposure and HLA in healthy donors. The PCR was carried out with 60 Vbeta primers and 13 Jbeta primers. Libraries were prepared by immunoSEQ multiplex PCR; TCRdb keeps only in-frame clonotypes and omits some of them. The sample has about 130,000 clones, roughly 79% seen once. The specimen sequenced was PBMCs. Source of these receptors: a woman aged 50 to 65 in good health and CMV-seronegative.

The gene calls are TRBV30 and TRBJ2-3; D may be TRBD2 (5 bases). Trimming took 2 bases from V and 1 from J, leaving 13 bases between them. The CDR3 extends over 15 amino acids. Per the germline V gene, CDR1 is GTSNPN and CDR2 is SVGIG (reference sequence). The CDR3 protein is CAWSFEGWRTDTQYF. CDR3 in DNA: TGTGCCTGGAGTTTCGAGGGATGGCGCACAGATACGCAGTATTTT.

This rearrangement joins TRBV28 to TRBJ2-5; D possibly corresponds to TRBD1 (5 bases). This CDR3 region has 14 residues. The V and J ends lost 1 base and 6 bases respectively, with 12 bases between them. Germline V gene sequence: CDR1 MDHEN, CDR2 SYDVKM. CDR3 bases: TGTGCCAGCAGTTTATCCGGCAGGGCACAGACCCAGTACTTC. Translating gives CASSLSGRAQTQYF.

The chain is built from TRBV29-1 and TRBJ2-1; the D gene is possibly TRBD2 (6 bases). The CDR3 has 13 residues. CDR1 and CDR2 from the germline V gene are SQVTM and ANQGSEA. V gave up 7 bases and J gave up 11 bases, with 21 bases separating them. DNA of the CDR3: TGCAGCGCCCGCCGCGCAGACGGGGGTAAGCAGTTCTTC. This translates into CSARRADGGKQFF.

The rearrangement joins TRBV30 to TRBJ1-1, with 12 bases lining up with TRBD1. In germline, CDR1 is GTSNPN, CDR2 SVGIG (reference sequence). This CDR3 comprises 16 residues. Trimming removed 4 bases from V and 0 bases from J; junction bases left unmatched: 6. The CDR3 loop reads CAWMGQGAYVNTEAFF. Here the CDR3 DNA reads TGTGCCTGGATGGGACAGGGGGCATACGTGAACACTGAAGCTTTCTTT.

The chain combines TRBV5-5 with TRBJ1-1; weak D call: TRBD1 (6 bases). This CDR3 region has 15 residues. Germline V gene sequence: CDR1 SGHKS, CDR2 YYEKEE (reference sequence). The V end was cut by 4 bases, the J end by 5 bases, with 18 bases between. The CDR3 spells CASSNRDRGGTEAFF. CDR3 sequence (DNA): TGTGCCAGCAGCAACAGGGACCGGGGGGGGACTGAAGCTTTCTTT.

The J gene is TRBJ2-1, the V gene TRBV9; 11 bases are a match to TRBD2. CDR1 and CDR2 (germline): SGDLS, YYNGEE. CDR3 length: 15 amino acids. V lost 6 bases to trimming and J lost 3 bases; unmatched junction nucleotides: 5. CDR3 loop: CASTSGLADYNEQFF. The CDR3 coding sequence is TGTGCCAGCACCTCGGGACTAGCGGACTACAATGAGCAGTTCTTC.

This clone was detected only a few times. The genes are TRBV4-1 and TRBJ2-2, with a weak D call TRBD1 (9 bases). The CDR3 sequence is 16 residues long. V lost 8 bases, J lost 2 bases, and 18 bases lay in between. The V gene's germline CDR1 is MGHRA and CDR2 YSYEKL. The CDR3 is CASGREGQGNTGELFF. The CDR3 DNA sequence: TGCGCCAGCGGACGGGAGGGACAGGGTAACACCGGGGAGCTGTTTTTT.

The chain employs TRBV9 and TRBJ2-7; D possibly corresponds to TRBD1 (5 bases). CDR1 is SGDLS, CDR2 YYNGEE, per germline. The length of the CDR3 is 14 residues. The V gene lost 3 bases and the J gene lost 1 base, with 11 bases spanning the gap. As DNA, the CDR3 is TGTGCCAGCAGCGCGGACACCACGTCCTACGAGCAGTACTTC. Translated, it gives CASSADTTSYEQYF.

This chain links TRBV6-5 with TRBJ1-3; a possible D gene is TRBD1 (6 bases). With 8 bases removed from V and 1 base from J, the gap between germline ends came to 15 bases. Germline CDR1 is MNHEY and CDR2 is SVGAGI. CDR3 size: 15 residues. DNA for the CDR3: TGTGCCAGCGGTAGGGGGGGTCGATCTGGAAACACCATATATTTT. Translated: CASGRGGRSGNTIYF.

The chain uses TRBV4-3 and TRBJ1-2; maybe TRBD1 (5 bases). CDR1 is LGHNA and CDR2 is YSLEER in the germline V gene. The CDR3 is made up of 15 amino acids. With 1 base removed from V and 3 bases from J, the gap between germline ends came to 12 bases. CDR3 in DNA: TGCGCCAGCAGCCAAGGGGGGGGTTTGGACTATGGCTACACCTTC. It is translated as CASSQGGGLDYGYTF.

The genes are TRBV11-2 and TRBJ2-7; 8 nucleotides agree with TRBD2. This CDR3 region has 15 residues. Germline CDR1 reads SGHAT; CDR2 reads FQNNGV. Trimming at V came to 1 base and at J to 7 bases, leaving 9 bases not matched to a gene. The CDR3 reads CASSLAHGGAREQYF. The DNA of the CDR3 is TGTGCCAGCAGCTTAGCTCACGGGGGGGCGCGGGAGCAGTACTTC.

Concerning this clone itself: The same CDR3 is also encoded by other DNA sequences in this sample. This chain links TRBV5-1 with TRBJ2-3; TRBD1 agrees at 7 bases. The CDR3 contains 16 residues. Germline values: CDR1 SGHRS, CDR2 YFSETQ. The V gene end was trimmed by 1 base and the J gene end by 4 bases; junction bases not matched to a gene: 9. The CDR3 nucleotides are TGCGCCAGCAGCTTGTTTCAGGGGGTTAGCTCAGATACGCAGTATTTT. Encoded protein: CASSLFQGVSSDTQYF.

The V and J genes are TRBV27 and TRBJ2-3, with 7 positions matching TRBD1. Germline lookup yields CDR1 MNHEY and CDR2 SMNVEV (reference sequence). CDR3 length: 15 residues. The V and J ends lost 3 bases and 2 bases, in that order; junction bases with no gene match: 5. The CDR3 spells CASSFGTVTTDTQYF. CDR3 sequence (DNA): TGTGCCAGCAGTTTCGGGACAGTTACCACAGATACGCAGTATTTT.

This chain links TRBV20-1 with TRBJ2-5, with 7 bases lining up with TRBD2. The trim removed 6 bases at V and 10 bases at J, leaving 5 bases unmatched. The germline V gene encodes CDR1 DFQATT and CDR2 SNEGSKA (reference sequence). The CDR3 contains 10 residues. This chain's CDR3 is CSAWGRDQYF. DNA for the CDR3: TGCAGTGCGTGGGGGAGGGACCAGTACTTC.

This chain joins TRBV19 and TRBJ2-3; the match to TRBD2 covers 7 bases. Germline CDR1 and CDR2: LNHDA and SQIVND (reference sequence). This CDR3 has 16 amino acids. Unmatched junction bases numbered 3, after V lost 0 bases and J lost 0 bases. The DNA of the CDR3 is TGTGCCAGTAGTATAGAGGCGGGAGTGAGCACAGATACGCAGTATTTT. It encodes CASSIEAGVSTDTQYF. The whole variable domain, filled in from reference TRBV19 and TRBJ2-3, reads DGGITQSPKYLFRKEGQNVTLSCEQNLNHDAMYWYRQDPGQGLRLIYYSQIVNDFQKGDIAEGYSVSREKKESFPLTVTSAQKNPTAFYLCASSIEAGVSTDTQYFGPGTRLTVL.

CDR3 in DNA: TGTGCCAGCAGCTTTCAGGGTATCACCGGGGAGCTGTTTTTT. Amino acid sequence: CASSFQGITGELFF. V usage is TRBV7-2 and J usage is TRBJ2-2; D possibly corresponds to TRBD1 (5 bases). This CDR3 contains 14 residues. Germline V gene lookup returns CDR1 SGHTA and CDR2 FQGNSA. Trimming took off 3 bases at V and 4 bases at J, with 9 bases between the two ends. Looking up the rest from reference TRBV7-2 and TRBJ2-2 gives the full variable domain: GAGVSQSPSNKVTEKGKDVELRCDPISGHTALYWYRQSLGQGLEFLIYFQGNSAPDKSGLPSDRFSAERTGGSVSTLTIQRTQQEDSAVYLCASSFQGITGELFFGEGSRLTVL.

The V gene is TRBV5-4, the J gene TRBJ1-1, with unresolved D. The V and J ends lost 3 bases and 3 bases respectively, with 9 bases between them. This CDR3 is built from 13 residues. CDR1 is SGHNT and CDR2 is YYREEE in the germline V gene (reference sequence). CDR3 protein: CASSSEAHTEAFF. As DNA, the CDR3 is TGTGCCAGCAGCTCAGAGGCCCACACTGAAGCTTTCTTT.

This sequence joins TRBV11-2 and TRBJ1-4; a possible D gene is TRBD1 (5 bases). Trimming pared 4 bases from V and 10 bases from J, leaving 22 bases between. This CDR3 is 16 amino acids long. Germline V CDR1 and CDR2: SGHAT, FQNNGV. CDR3 sequence reads: CASSSYRTRVGGKLFF. CDR3 DNA: TGTGCCAGCAGCTCATACCGGACCAGGGTTGGTGGAAAACTGTTTTTT.

V gene TRBV4-1 combines with J gene TRBJ2-1, with 8 nucleotides matching TRBD2. The CDR3 has 15 residues. Trimming at V came to 4 bases and at J to 8 bases, leaving 10 bases not matched to a gene. Germline V CDR1 and CDR2: MGHRA, YSYEKL. In DNA, the CDR3 is TGCGCCAGCAGCCTGGACCCGGGGGGGGTGTATGAGCAGTTCTTC. Its translation is CASSLDPGGVYEQFF.

The gene calls are TRBV5-4 and TRBJ2-6; 9 bases align to TRBD1. The junction had 6 bases not matched to a gene; V was cut back by 3 bases and J by 2 bases. The CDR3 is made up of 17 amino acids. CDR1 and CDR2 from the germline V gene are SGHNT and YYREEE (reference sequence). CDR3 sequence reads: CASSSGQGRAGANVLTF. The CDR3 nucleotides read TGTGCCAGCAGCTCTGGACAGGGGAGGGCTGGGGCCAACGTCCTGACTTTC.

About this clone: The junction and the germline gene differ at one end; a read error may be behind it. This sequence joins TRBV7-7 and TRBJ2-7; tentative D call: TRBD1 (6 bases). The germline V gene encodes CDR1 SSHAT and CDR2 FNYEAQ (reference sequence). CDR3 length: 14 amino acids. The CDR3 is CASSLGPGVYEQYF. Written as DNA, the CDR3 is TGTGCTAGCAGCTTAGGTCCAGGGGTCTACGAGCAGTACTTC. The variable domain in full, with the rest retrieved from reference TRBV7-7 and TRBJ2-7, is GAGVSQSPRYKVTKRGQDVTLRCDPISSHATLYWYQQALGQGPEFLTYFNYEAQPDKSGLPSDRFSAERPEGSISTLTIQRTEQRDSAMYRCASSLGPGVYEQYFGPGTRLTVT.

The chain links TRBV7-3 to TRBJ2-1, with D unclear. Trimming removed 2 bases at V and 2 bases at J, with 16 bases between. The CDR3 runs 17 residues. The germline CDR1 and CDR2 sequences are SGHTA and FQGTGA. In DNA, the CDR3 is TGTGCCAGCAGCTTAGGCCTAGGCTCGTCGACCTACAATGAGCAGTTCTTC. As protein: CASSLGLGSSTYNEQFF.

This clone was counted a single time. The V and J genes are TRBV5-5 and TRBJ2-5, with unresolved D. With 3 bases removed from V and 1 base from J, the gap between germline ends came to 10 bases. CDR1 and CDR2 (germline): SGHKS, YYEKEE (reference sequence). The CDR3 covers 14 residues. The DNA of the CDR3 is TGTGCCAGCAGCTCCGCGTCGGTCCAAGAGACCCAGTACTTC. It specifies CASSSASVQETQYF.

J is TRBJ1-2 and V is TRBV5-6; D ambiguous. This CDR3 contains 18 residues. Per the germline V gene, CDR1 is SGHDT and CDR2 is YYEEEE. The V gene lost 1 base and the J gene lost 2 bases, with 21 bases spanning the gap. For the CDR3, the DNA is TGTGCCAGCAGCTTGAATCGAGATTGGCCGAGGCAGAACTATGGCTACACCTTC. Translating it yields CASSLNRDWPRQNYGYTF.

This sequence joins TRBV7-9 and TRBJ2-7, with 8 bases aligning to TRBD2. From germline, CDR1 is SEHNR and CDR2 FQNEAQ (reference sequence). The CDR3 has 15 residues. J gave up 3 bases and V 1 base, and 5 bases lay outside the gene matches. CDR3 amino acids: CASSLDQRGFYEQYV. The DNA for the CDR3 is TGTGCCAGCAGCTTAGACCAGCGGGGGTTCTACGAGCAGTACGTC.